This T cell receptor (beta chain) was sequenced for a study of post-analysis software for immune sequencing data. Study-wide results and caveats: The study found significantly lower normalized Chao1 diversity in multiple sclerosis patients than in controls. Strong co-clustering by F measure was seen for same-batch samples. Included in a set of about 5 TRBV segments more frequent in patients than controls were TRBV5-6, TRBV5-1 and TRBV20-1.

CDR1 and CDR2 (germline): SEHNR, FQNEAQ (reference sequence). V was clipped by 2 bases and J by 0 bases, with 20 bases between them. The CDR3 is 19 amino acids. The sample holds a few counts of this clonotype. The antigen is unknown. Unique molecular identifiers had been added to the TCR beta cDNA libraries. MiXCR, applied by TCRdb to the PCR reads, yields one record per CDR3 protein. The top ten clones hold approximately 11% of a sample with roughly 650,000 distinct CDR3 sequences, 59% of them seen once. This sequence joins TRBV7-9 and TRBJ2-4; no reliable D call. This TCR was sampled from a girl aged 2 to 9 with multiple sclerosis. Sequenced: blood. CDR3 loop: CASSLWSEALKLAKNIQYF. The DNA of the CDR3 is TGTGCCAGCAGCTTATGGTCCGAAGCCTTAAAACTAGCCAAAAACATTCAGTACTTC.